The next 25 T cell receptor beta chains were all read from a single sample in a study of long-term antiretroviral therapy in people with HIV. Survey level was the resolution at which the v3.0 immunoSEQ assay ran. The protocol was immunoSEQ multiplex PCR, while the TCRdb copy is restricted to in-frame clones and leaves out a portion. The sample includes approximately 22,000 clones, 85% to 90% of them seen just once. Sequencing used unsorted PBMCs, obtained 1.3 years after starting antiretroviral therapy. The receptors were sampled from a man in his 60s with HIV.

About this clone itself: Other DNA sequences in this specimen translate into the identical CDR3. The gene calls are TRBV5-4 and TRBJ2-3; D might be TRBD1 or TRBD2, each matching 5 bases. Germline CDR1 is SGHNT and CDR2 is YYREEE (reference sequence). V gave up 4 bases and J gave up 6 bases, with 30 bases separating them. The CDR3 covers 19 residues. The CDR3 region has the DNA TGTGCCAGCAGCCCCGATATTGGGGGTTGGCTAACAGACACGGATACGCAGTATTTT. Its translation: CASSPDIGGWLTDTDTQYF.

The chain recombines TRBV9 with TRBJ2-5; no firm D call. CDR3 length: 13 amino acids. CDR1 is SGDLS and CDR2 is YYNGEE in the germline V gene. V shed 2 bases and J shed 1 base, with 6 bases lying between them. CDR3 region: CASSVYGQETQYF. For the CDR3, the DNA is TGTGCCAGCAGCGTCTATGGCCAAGAGACCCAGTACTTC.

A few counts support this clone. Mismatch with germline at one junction end may stem from a read error. V usage is TRBV7-7 and J usage is TRBJ2-1; unclear D gene. Germline loops: CDR1 SSHAT, CDR2 FNYEAQ (reference sequence). The CDR3 runs 16 residues. The CDR3 region has the DNA TGTGCTAGCAGCCCTCTATCCGGGTCCCCCTCGGGTGAGCAGTTCTTC. Amino acids: CASSPLSGSPSGEQFF.

The chain has TRBV5-1 and TRBJ2-1, with D uncertain. The CDR3 loop spans 15 amino acids. The V and J ends lost 0 bases and 9 bases respectively, with 16 bases between them. Germline lookup yields CDR1 SGHRS and CDR2 YFSETQ. For the CDR3, the DNA is TGCGCCAGCAGCTTGGACCCCTTTAACGGCGGTGAGCAGTTCTTC. Its translation: CASSLDPFNGGEQFF.

The genes are TRBV11-2 and TRBJ2-3; D is ambiguous. V lost 3 bases, J lost 3 bases, and 10 bases lay in between. Germline loops: CDR1 SGHAT, CDR2 FQNNGV. This CDR3 has 14 residues. The DNA for the CDR3 is TGTGCCAGCAGCTTTTTAATCCGGACAGATACGCAGTATTTT. It codes for CASSFLIRTDTQYF.

The chain couples TRBV10-3 to TRBJ1-2; no firm D call. V lost 6 bases and J lost 0, with 11 bases in between. The CDR3 loop spans 14 amino acids. Per germline, CDR1 ENHRY and CDR2 SYGVKD. For the CDR3, the DNA is TGTGCCATCAGAAGAACACCATCTAACTATGGCTACACCTTC. Amino acid sequence: CAIRRTPSNYGYTF.

The V and J genes are TRBV2 and TRBJ2-3; D is perhaps TRBD1 (6 bases). Germline CDR1 SNHLY, CDR2 FYNNEI. This CDR3 region has 15 residues. V shed 5 bases and J shed 3 bases, with 15 bases lying between them. Here the CDR3 DNA reads TGTGCCAGCAGTATTGGCAGGGGTGAAACAGATACGCAGTATTTT. Translation: CASSIGRGETDTQYF.

The chain carries TRBV5-1 and TRBJ1-1, with a weak D call TRBD1 (6 bases). Trimming removed 2 bases at V and 4 bases at J, with 21 bases between. The CDR3 length is 17 residues. Germline CDR1 and CDR2: SGHRS and YFSETQ. The CDR3 sequence: CASSFLESTGSGTEAFF. CDR3 coding DNA: TGCGCCAGCAGCTTCCTGGAAAGCACAGGGTCGGGCACTGAAGCTTTCTTT.

The rearrangement links TRBV18 to TRBJ2-7, with D unclear. The V and J ends lost 6 bases and 0 bases respectively, with 12 bases between them. This CDR3 region has 14 residues. Germline V gene lookup returns CDR1 KGHSH and CDR2 LQKENI. The CDR3 reads CASSPRYSSYEQYF. CDR3 bases: TGTGCCAGCTCGCCCCGATATAGCTCCTACGAGCAGTACTTC.

The chain employs TRBV5-1 and TRBJ1-3; D is undetermined. Between the trimmed V and J ends, which lost 0 bases and 6 bases, there was a span of 7 bases. Germline V gene data show CDR1 as SGHRS and CDR2 as YFSETQ. The length of the CDR3 is 13 residues. The CDR3 region is CASSLDFANTIYF. CDR3 DNA: TGCGCCAGCAGCTTGGATTTCGCAAACACCATATATTTT. Full variable domain (rest looked up from reference TRBV5-1 and TRBJ1-3): KAGVTQTPRYLIKTRGQQVTLSCSPISGHRSVSWYQQTPGQGLQFLFEYFSETQRNKGNFPGRFSGRQFSNSRSEMNVSTLELGDSALYLCASSLDFANTIYFGEGSWLTVV.

The gene calls are TRBV29-1 and TRBJ2-1; maybe TRBD1 (6 bases). Germline V gene lookup returns CDR1 SQVTM and CDR2 ANQGSEA. Trimming took off 7 bases at V and 7 bases at J, with 14 bases between the two ends. The CDR3 loop spans 12 amino acids. The CDR3, as DNA: TGCAGCGCCCTCTCCAGGGGAAATGAGCAGTTCTTC. Its translation is CSALSRGNEQFF.

The chain carries TRBV5-1 and TRBJ2-7; 7 positions agree with TRBD1. Losses at the gene ends were 0 bases for V and 2 bases for J; bases not matched to a gene: 8. Germline V gives CDR1 SGHRS, CDR2 YFSETQ. This CDR3 is built from 16 residues. The CDR3 bases are TGCGCCAGCAGCTTGGACCAGGGGACAGTGGCCTACGAGCAGTACTTC. It encodes CASSLDQGTVAYEQYF.

The rearrangement joins TRBV2 to TRBJ2-3; 8 positions agree with TRBD2. Germline CDR1 is SNHLY and CDR2 is FYNNEI. With V trimmed by 0 bases and J by 6 bases, 8 bases remained unmatched. This CDR3 spans 16 amino acids. CDR3 DNA: TGTGCCAGCAGTGAAGCGCGGGGGGTTAAGACGGATACGCAGTATTTT. This sequence encodes CASSEARGVKTDTQYF.

This chain joins TRBV7-2 and TRBJ2-2, with 10 bases lining up with TRBD2. The CDR3 sequence is 17 residues long. The V gene's germline CDR1 is SGHTA and CDR2 FQGNSA. V was pared by 2 bases and J by 4 bases, with 7 bases of the junction left unmatched. CDR3 sequence (DNA): TGTGCCAGCAGCTTAAGGCTAGCGGGGGCCCTCACCGGGGAGCTGTTTTTT. Protein: CASSLRLAGALTGELFF.

The chain combines TRBV5-4 with TRBJ2-1, with D perhaps TRBD2 (5 bases). Trimming stripped 4 bases from V and 5 bases from J, with 13 bases between. This CDR3 comprises 14 residues. The germline gives CDR1 SGHNT, CDR2 YYREEE (reference sequence). This chain's CDR3 is CASSQTYSDNEQFF. The CDR3 DNA sequence: TGTGCCAGCAGCCAAACTTATAGCGACAATGAGCAGTTCTTC.

The chain couples TRBV2 to TRBJ2-3; 8 nucleotides line up with TRBD1. The CDR3 totals 14 residues. The J segment lost 3 bases and the V segment lost 8 bases, leaving 7 bases of the junction unmatched. Germline loops: CDR1 SNHLY, CDR2 FYNNEI. CDR3 in DNA: TGTGCCAGCCACCTGGACAGGGCTACAGATACGCAGTATTTT. It is translated as CASHLDRATDTQYF.

In this sample, this clone turned up once. The chain has TRBV5-1 and TRBJ2-3; 11 positions match TRBD2. Germline V CDR1 and CDR2: SGHRS, YFSETQ. The J segment lost 0 bases and the V segment lost 3 bases, leaving 12 bases of the junction unmatched. CDR3 length equals 19 residues. CDR3 in amino acids: CASSSVLAGGPPSTDTQYF. The CDR3 nucleotides read TGCGCCAGCAGCTCAGTCCTAGCGGGGGGCCCCCCTAGCACAGATACGCAGTATTTT.

This clone has only one observation. The V gene is TRBV18, the J gene TRBJ2-2, with D perhaps TRBD1 or TRBD2 (5 bases each). Germline V lookup: CDR1 KGHSH, CDR2 LQKENI. CDR3 length: 16 amino acids. Trimming took off 3 bases at V and 7 bases at J, with 18 bases between the two ends. For the CDR3, the DNA is TGTGCCAGCTCACCTTTGAGGGGACGAACGGGCGGGGAGCTGTTTTTT. Translation gives CASSPLRGRTGGELFF.

The rearrangement uses TRBV4-3 and TRBJ1-4; 7 bases align to TRBD1. With V trimmed by 4 bases and J by 14 bases, 16 bases remained unmatched. This CDR3 is built from 15 residues. CDR1 LGHNA and CDR2 YSLEER come from the germline V gene. The CDR3 DNA is TGCGCCAGCAGCCCCGATAGACAGGGAGGGTCGGCGCTGTTTTTT. Translating it yields CASSPDRQGGSALFF.

The chain couples TRBV5-1 to TRBJ2-7; D is perhaps TRBD1 (5 bases). The V end lost 0 bases, the J end lost 7 bases, and 8 bases lay between the germline ends. Germline V gives CDR1 SGHRS, CDR2 YFSETQ. The CDR3 extends over 12 amino acids. The CDR3 spells CASSLDRWEQYF. The CDR3, as DNA: TGCGCCAGCAGCTTGGACAGGTGGGAGCAGTACTTC.

The J gene is TRBJ2-5, the V gene TRBV30; the match to TRBD1 covers 7 bases. The CDR3 sequence is 14 residues long. CDR1 GTSNPN and CDR2 SVGIG come from the germline V gene (reference sequence). V lost 0 bases and J lost 4; bases outside the gene matches: 5. CDR3 nucleotides: TGTGCCTGGAGTGTGGGGCAGGGGGTAGAGACCCAGTACTTC. Translated, it gives CAWSVGQGVETQYF.

The genes are TRBV18 and TRBJ2-3, with unresolved D. The V end lost 3 bases, the J end lost 8 bases, and 6 bases lay between the germline ends. The CDR3 spans 11 residues. The V gene's germline CDR1 is KGHSH and CDR2 LQKENI. The DNA of the CDR3 is TGTGCCAGCTCACCTAGTCTTACGCAGTATTTT. It yields the protein CASSPSLTQYF.

The chain carries TRBV5-1 and TRBJ1-3; 8 nucleotides line up with TRBD1. This CDR3 spans 15 amino acids. In germline, CDR1 is SGHRS, CDR2 YFSETQ. J lost 4 bases, V lost 0 bases, and 3 bases had no gene match. This CDR3 reads CASSLGTGFGNTIYF. The CDR3 coding sequence is TGCGCCAGCAGCTTGGGGACAGGGTTCGGAAACACCATATATTTT.

The V call is TRBV6-5, the J call TRBJ1-1; D unclear. Germline V gene data show CDR1 as MNHEY and CDR2 as SVGAGI. V lost 5 bases, J lost 6 bases, and 10 bases lay in between. The CDR3 loop spans 12 amino acids. The CDR3 here is CASSPLTSEAFF. Written as DNA, the CDR3 is TGTGCCAGCAGTCCGTTGACGTCTGAAGCTTTCTTT.

J is TRBJ1-4 and V is TRBV11-2; a weak D match, TRBD1 (5 bases). Germline values: CDR1 SGHAT, CDR2 FQNNGV. Trimming removed 2 bases from V and 4 bases from J, with 14 bases in between. CDR3 length: 16 amino acids. The CDR3 region is CASSLRPGRNNEKLFF. In DNA form, the CDR3 reads TGTGCCAGCAGCTTACGACCGGGACGGAATAATGAAAAACTGTTTTTT.